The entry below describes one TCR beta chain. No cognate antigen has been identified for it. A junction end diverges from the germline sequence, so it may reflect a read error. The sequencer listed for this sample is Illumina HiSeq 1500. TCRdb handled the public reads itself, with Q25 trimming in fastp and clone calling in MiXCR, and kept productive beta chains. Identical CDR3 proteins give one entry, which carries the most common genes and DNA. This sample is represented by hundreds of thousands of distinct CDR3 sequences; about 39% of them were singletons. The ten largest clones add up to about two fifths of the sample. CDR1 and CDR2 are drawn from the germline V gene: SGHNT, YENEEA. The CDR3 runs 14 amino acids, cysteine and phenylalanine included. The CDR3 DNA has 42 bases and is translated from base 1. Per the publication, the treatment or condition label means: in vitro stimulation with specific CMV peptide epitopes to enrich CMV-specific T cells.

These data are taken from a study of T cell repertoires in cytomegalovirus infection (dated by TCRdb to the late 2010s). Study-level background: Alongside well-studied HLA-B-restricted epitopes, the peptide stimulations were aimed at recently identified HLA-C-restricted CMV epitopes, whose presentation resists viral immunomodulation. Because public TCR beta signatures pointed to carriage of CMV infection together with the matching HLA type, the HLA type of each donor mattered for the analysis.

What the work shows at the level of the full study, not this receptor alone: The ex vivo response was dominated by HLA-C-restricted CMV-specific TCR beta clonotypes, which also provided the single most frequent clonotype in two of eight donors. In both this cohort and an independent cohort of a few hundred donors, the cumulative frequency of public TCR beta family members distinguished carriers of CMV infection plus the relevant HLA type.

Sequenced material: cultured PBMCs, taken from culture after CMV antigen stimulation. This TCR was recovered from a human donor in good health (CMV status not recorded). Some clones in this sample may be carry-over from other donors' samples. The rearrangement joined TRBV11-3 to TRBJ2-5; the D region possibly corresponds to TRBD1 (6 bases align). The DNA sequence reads TGTGCCAGCAGCCCCCCGGACAGTAAAGAGACCCAGTGCTTC. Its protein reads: CASSPPDSKETQCF.